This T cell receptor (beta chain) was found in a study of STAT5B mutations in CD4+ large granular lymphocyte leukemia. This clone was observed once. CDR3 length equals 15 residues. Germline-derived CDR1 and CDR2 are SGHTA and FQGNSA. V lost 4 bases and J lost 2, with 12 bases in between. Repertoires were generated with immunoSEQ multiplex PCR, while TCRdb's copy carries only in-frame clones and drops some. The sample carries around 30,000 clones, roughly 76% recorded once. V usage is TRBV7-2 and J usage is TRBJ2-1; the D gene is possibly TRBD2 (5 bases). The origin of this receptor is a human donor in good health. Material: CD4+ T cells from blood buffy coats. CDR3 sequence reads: CASSSFEGTYNEQFF. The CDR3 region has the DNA TGTGCCAGCAGCTCCTTTGAGGGTACCTACAATGAGCAGTTCTTC.